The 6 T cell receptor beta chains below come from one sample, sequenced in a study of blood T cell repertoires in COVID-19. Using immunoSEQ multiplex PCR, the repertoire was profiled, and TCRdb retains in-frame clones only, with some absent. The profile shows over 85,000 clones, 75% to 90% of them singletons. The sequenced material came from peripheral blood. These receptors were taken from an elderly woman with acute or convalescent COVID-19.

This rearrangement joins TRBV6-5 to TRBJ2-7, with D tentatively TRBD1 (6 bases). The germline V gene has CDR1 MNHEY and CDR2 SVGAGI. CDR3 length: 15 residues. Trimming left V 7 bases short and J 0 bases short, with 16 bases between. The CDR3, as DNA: TGTGCCAGCACCCTGGCCCCAGGGGACTCCTACGAGCAGTACTTC. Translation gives CASTLAPGDSYEQYF.

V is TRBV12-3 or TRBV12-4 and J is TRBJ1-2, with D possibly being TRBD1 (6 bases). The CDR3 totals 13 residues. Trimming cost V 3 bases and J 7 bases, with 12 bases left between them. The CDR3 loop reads CASSFTGMRGYTF. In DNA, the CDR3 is TGTGCCAGCAGTTTTACAGGGATGCGTGGCTACACCTTC.

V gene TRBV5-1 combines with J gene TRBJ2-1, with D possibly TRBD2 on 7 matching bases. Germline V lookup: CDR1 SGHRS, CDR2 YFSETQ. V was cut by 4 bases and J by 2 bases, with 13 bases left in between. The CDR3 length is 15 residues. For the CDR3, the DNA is TGCGCCAGCAGCCCCCAAGGGGGGGCCTACAATGAGCAGTTCTTC. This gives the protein CASSPQGGAYNEQFF.

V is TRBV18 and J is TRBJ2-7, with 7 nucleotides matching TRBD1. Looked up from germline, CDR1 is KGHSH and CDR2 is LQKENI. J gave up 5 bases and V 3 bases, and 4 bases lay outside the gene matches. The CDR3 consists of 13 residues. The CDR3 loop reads CASSPQTGDEQYF. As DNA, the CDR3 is TGTGCCAGCTCACCCCAAACAGGGGACGAGCAGTACTTC.

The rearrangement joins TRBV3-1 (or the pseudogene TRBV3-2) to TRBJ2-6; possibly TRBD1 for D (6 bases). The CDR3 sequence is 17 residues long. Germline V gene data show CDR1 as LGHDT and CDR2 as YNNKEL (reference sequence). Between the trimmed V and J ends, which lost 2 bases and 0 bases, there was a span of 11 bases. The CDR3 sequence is CASSQKIGGSGANVLTF. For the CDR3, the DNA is TGTGCCAGCAGCCAAAAGATAGGGGGCTCTGGGGCCAACGTCCTGACTTTC.

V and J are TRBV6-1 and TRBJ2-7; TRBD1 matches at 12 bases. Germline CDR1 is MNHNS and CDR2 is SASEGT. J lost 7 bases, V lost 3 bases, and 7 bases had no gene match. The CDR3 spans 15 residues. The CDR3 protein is CASSEPGQGAEEQYF. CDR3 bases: TGTGCCAGCAGTGAGCCGGGACAGGGGGCAGAAGAGCAGTACTTC.